The present T cell receptor (beta chain) was sequenced within a study of blood T cell repertoires in COVID-19. TCRdb's copy holds only in-frame clones and misses some; the assay was immunoSEQ multiplex PCR. The data hold about 91,000 clones, with approximately 90% observed a single time. The germline gives CDR1 MNHEY, CDR2 SVGAGI. CDR3 length: 14 amino acids. Between the trimmed V and J ends, which lost 5 bases and 10 bases, there was a span of 15 bases. The sample consisted of peripheral blood. The TCR originated in a woman older than 75 with active COVID-19. V is TRBV6-5 and J is TRBJ1-6; D unresolved. CDR3 region: CASSPTPQVSPLHF. CDR3 sequence (DNA): TGTGCCAGCAGTCCCACTCCTCAAGTATCACCCCTCCACTTT.